One and the same sample provided the 6 T cell receptor beta chains below, sequenced in a study of cytomegalovirus exposure and HLA in healthy donors. The PCR ran on 60 Vbeta and 13 Jbeta primers. The assay was immunoSEQ multiplex PCR, and TCRdb's table has in-frame clones only and misses some. The repertoire holds 150,000 to 200,000 clones, about 82% seen once, with approximately 2.1% in the top ten. Material: PBMCs. These receptors all stem from a woman aged 50 to 60 in good health and CMV-seronegative.

This chain links TRBV30 with TRBJ2-1; TRBD2 matches at 12 bases. CDR3 length equals 16 residues. Germline CDR1 and CDR2: GTSNPN and SVGIG (reference sequence). V shed 2 bases and J 5 bases; nucleotides not matched to a gene: 7. The DNA for the CDR3 is TGTGCCTGGAGTAGACTAGCGGGAGCGCCTGACAATGAGCAGTTCTTC. This codes for CAWSRLAGAPDNEQFF.

V and J are TRBV9 and TRBJ2-3; 8 bases align to TRBD1. The CDR3 has 14 amino acids. The V segment lost 4 bases and the J segment 5 bases; nucleotides outside the gene matches: 6. Germline lookup yields CDR1 SGDLS and CDR2 YYNGEE. The DNA of the CDR3 is TGTGCCAGCAGCATTCAGGGGGCAGGAGATACGCAGTATTTT. The encoded protein is CASSIQGAGDTQYF.

This clone was picked up a small number of times. The chain is built from TRBV5-1 and TRBJ1-2; D gene unclear. V was pared by 5 bases and J by 0 bases, with 8 bases between. CDR1 is SGHRS, CDR2 YFSETQ, per germline. The CDR3 loop spans 13 amino acids. The chain's CDR3 is CASRQTANYGYTF. DNA of the CDR3: TGCGCCAGCAGACAGACCGCTAACTATGGCTACACCTTC.

This clone appeared once. This chain connects TRBV7-9 to TRBJ2-1; 14 nucleotides agree with TRBD2. In germline, CDR1 is SEHNR, CDR2 FQNEAQ (reference sequence). The CDR3 totals 16 residues. V lost 8 bases and J lost 6; bases outside the gene matches: 9. Here the CDR3 DNA reads TGTGCCAGCGGCAGGACTAGCGGGAGGAAGGGCAATGAGCAGTTCTTC. Protein product: CASGRTSGRKGNEQFF.

This clone came up a few times. The rearrangement joins TRBV5-1 to TRBJ1-1, with a weak D call TRBD1 (6 bases). Germline-derived CDR1 and CDR2 are SGHRS and YFSETQ. The length of the CDR3 is 13 residues. The V and J ends lost 0 bases and 9 bases respectively, with 12 bases between them. The CDR3 spells CASSLEWDTKAFF. The DNA of the CDR3 is TGCGCCAGCAGCTTGGAGTGGGACACAAAAGCTTTCTTT.

The chain employs TRBV2 and TRBJ2-1; perhaps TRBD1 as D (6 bases). Trimming stripped 6 bases from V and 0 bases from J, with 12 bases between. The CDR3 is made up of 15 amino acids. Germline V CDR1 and CDR2: SNHLY, FYNNEI. The CDR3 loop is CASSWDKSSYNEQFF. In DNA, the CDR3 is TGTGCCAGCAGCTGGGACAAGAGCTCCTACAATGAGCAGTTCTTC.